Each of the 19 T cell receptor beta chains below was sequenced from the same sample in a study of radiation and T cells in renal cell carcinoma. Profiling relied on immunoSEQ multiplex PCR, and the TCRdb table lists in-frame clones only, not all of them. The sample includes about 49,000 clones, 80% of them seen just once. Time point: blood 2 weeks post-SBRT. Stated treatment: 15 Gy SBRT to primary tumor, nephrectomy 4 weeks later. The sample consisted of blood, taken from a patient whose treatment included radiotherapy and nephrectomy. Receptors were obtained from a woman in her sixties or seventies with renal cell carcinoma.

This clone was detected only once. J is TRBJ1-1 and V is TRBV6-5, with 8 bases fitting TRBD1. CDR1 MNHEY and CDR2 SVGAGI come from the germline V gene. V was clipped by 6 bases and J by 3 bases; unmatched bases: 9. The CDR3 runs 15 residues. CDR3 protein: CASSVTGVPDTEAFF. Written as DNA, the CDR3 is TGTGCCAGCAGCGTGACAGGGGTCCCGGACACTGAAGCTTTCTTT.

The chain is built from TRBV5-1 and TRBJ2-2; 13 bases are a match to TRBD2. With V trimmed by 4 bases and J by 3 bases, 15 bases remained unmatched. This CDR3 has 20 amino acids. Germline assignment: CDR1 SGHRS and CDR2 YFSETQ. CDR3 protein: CASSAGLAGLRRLDTGELFF. CDR3 DNA: TGCGCCAGCAGCGCGGGACTAGCGGGGCTAAGGCGATTAGACACCGGGGAGCTGTTTTTT. The full variable domain, completed using reference TRBV5-1 and TRBJ2-2, is KAGVTQTPRYLIKTRGQQVTLSCSPISGHRSVSWYQQTPGQGLQFLFEYFSETQRNKGNFPGRFSGRQFSNSRSEMNVSTLELGDSALYLCASSAGLAGLRRLDTGELFFGEGSRLTVL.

This clone was observed a handful of times. The chain is built from TRBV5-4 and TRBJ2-3; 7 nucleotides agree with TRBD1. This CDR3 has 16 residues. V shed 0 bases, J shed 2 bases, and the junction held 6 bases outside the gene matches. Looked up from germline, CDR1 is SGHNT and CDR2 is YYREEE (reference sequence). CDR3 in amino acids: CASSLGRQGPTDTQYF. CDR3 nucleotide sequence: TGTGCCAGCAGCTTGGGACGACAGGGCCCCACAGATACGCAGTATTTT.

The gene calls are TRBV9 and TRBJ2-1; no clear D. Looked up from germline, CDR1 is SGDLS and CDR2 is YYNGEE. The CDR3 extends over 17 amino acids. V was trimmed by 2 bases and J by 7 bases, leaving 22 bases between them. The CDR3 region is CASSVQMGPSTNNEQFF. In DNA, the CDR3 is TGTGCCAGCAGCGTTCAGATGGGTCCGAGCACGAATAATGAGCAGTTCTTC.

This clone has only one observation. The chain recombines TRBV5-4 with TRBJ2-1, with D possibly matching TRBD1 (5 bases). Trimming removed 4 bases at V and 0 bases at J, with 11 bases between. The CDR3 contains 15 residues. Per germline, CDR1 SGHNT and CDR2 YYREEE (reference sequence). The CDR3 nucleotides are TGTGCCAGCAGCCCTGACAGAACCTCCTACAATGAGCAGTTCTTC. Protein sequence: CASSPDRTSYNEQFF. Combining the CDR3 with reference TRBV5-4 and TRBJ2-1 gives the whole variable domain ETGVTQSPTHLIKTRGQQVTLRCSSQSGHNTVSWYQQALGQGPQFIFQYYREEENGRGNFPPRFSGLQFPNYSSELNVNALELDDSALYLCASSPDRTSYNEQFFGPGTRLTVL.

The chain uses TRBV29-1 and TRBJ2-5, with 11 bases that match TRBD2. This CDR3 has 14 amino acids. CDR1 is SQVTM, CDR2 ANQGSEA, per germline. Trimming at V came to 6 bases and at J to 2 bases, leaving 5 bases not matched to a gene. CDR3 in DNA: TGCAGCGTAGCTGGGACTAGCGGACAAGAGACCCAGTACTTC. This translates into CSVAGTSGQETQYF.

V gene TRBV9 combines with J gene TRBJ2-5; D may be TRBD2 (7 bases). Germline CDR1 is SGDLS and CDR2 is YYNGEE. The CDR3 spans 16 residues. Deletions cut 4 bases from V and 5 bases from J, with 21 bases between. This CDR3 is CASSSRGALGLETQYF. In DNA form, the CDR3 reads TGTGCCAGCAGCTCTCGGGGGGCCCTAGGGTTGGAGACCCAGTACTTC.

This chain joins TRBV18 and TRBJ2-2, with D uncertain. Germline loops: CDR1 KGHSH, CDR2 LQKENI. This CDR3 is 14 amino acids long. Trimming left V 2 bases short and J 5 bases short, with 9 bases between. The CDR3 sequence is CASSPSQMTGELFF. CDR3 nucleotide sequence: TGTGCCAGCTCACCATCTCAGATGACCGGGGAGCTGTTTTTT.

This clone has just one count. The rearrangement uses TRBV5-6 and TRBJ2-3, with D maybe TRBD2 (6 bases). The CDR3 contains 13 residues. Germline loops: CDR1 SGHDT, CDR2 YYEEEE. Deletions cut 2 bases from V and 6 bases from J, with 10 bases between. In nucleotides, the CDR3 is TGTGCCAGCAGCTTCGGGAGTAAGGATACGCAGTATTTT. It translates to CASSFGSKDTQYF.

This chain links TRBV10-3 with TRBJ2-2; 8 bases are shared with TRBD2. Germline V gene data show CDR1 as ENHRY and CDR2 as SYGVKD. J gave up 5 bases and V 6 bases, and 8 bases lay outside the gene matches. The length of the CDR3 is 15 residues. For the CDR3, the DNA is TGTGCCATCAGGCCAGCGGGAGTACGGACCGGGGAGCTGTTTTTT. Translated, it gives CAIRPAGVRTGELFF.

This clone was found once. The chain couples TRBV11-2 to TRBJ1-2; D unclear. The germline V gene has CDR1 SGHAT and CDR2 FQNNGV. The CDR3 runs to 16 residues. V lost 0 bases, J lost 6 bases, and 17 bases lay in between. CDR3 DNA: TGTGCCAGCAGCTTAGATCTGAACCCCCTGAGGAATGGCTACACCTTC. It codes for CASSLDLNPLRNGYTF.

In regard to this clone: The identical CDR3 is also encoded by other nucleotide sequences in the sample. The chain carries TRBV7-7 and TRBJ2-3, with D perhaps TRBD2 (5 bases). Between the trimmed V and J ends, which lost 0 bases and 6 bases, there was a span of 7 bases. This CDR3 spans 13 amino acids. Germline V gene lookup returns CDR1 SSHAT and CDR2 FNYEAQ (reference sequence). The CDR3 is CASSLAEADTQYF. CDR3 DNA: TGTGCCAGCAGCTTAGCGGAGGCGGATACGCAGTATTTT.

V is TRBV5-1 and J is TRBJ2-6, with TRBD2 as a possible D gene (5 bases). The V end was cut by 0 bases, the J end by 2 bases, with 9 bases between. Germline V lookup: CDR1 SGHRS, CDR2 YFSETQ. This CDR3 has 16 amino acids. This chain's CDR3 is CASSLVPAAGANVLTF. The CDR3 coding sequence is TGCGCCAGCAGCTTGGTGCCAGCGGCTGGGGCCAACGTCCTGACTTTC.

The chain is built from TRBV25-1 and TRBJ1-4; D is unclear. Germline CDR1 reads MGHDK; CDR2 reads SYGVNS. The CDR3 has 14 residues. Trimming left V 1 base short and J 6 bases short, with 9 bases between. DNA for the CDR3: TGTGCCAGCAGTGAATGGGCGGGTTATGAAAAACTGTTTTTT. Its translation is CASSEWAGYEKLFF.

V and J are TRBV6-6 and TRBJ1-5, with 11 bases lining up with TRBD1. Germline-derived CDR1 and CDR2 are MNHNY and SVGAGI (reference sequence). V shed 0 bases, J shed 6 bases, and the junction held 4 bases outside the gene matches. This CDR3 has 16 residues. This chain's CDR3 is CASSYSGGQGGQPQHF. The CDR3 DNA reads as TGTGCCAGCAGTTACTCAGGGGGACAGGGGGGTCAGCCCCAGCATTTT.

The sample holds one count of this clone. The gene calls are TRBV25-1 and TRBJ1-1; D is possibly TRBD1 (5 bases). The CDR3 contains 15 residues. Trimming took 7 bases from V and 1 from J, leaving 16 bases between them. Germline V gene sequence: CDR1 MGHDK, CDR2 SYGVNS. This chain's CDR3 is CASTGRDLKNTEAFF. The CDR3 DNA reads as TGTGCCAGCACCGGCCGGGACTTGAAGAACACTGAAGCTTTCTTT.

The chain recombines TRBV5-8 with TRBJ1-3; D is unclear. V was clipped by 5 bases and J by 0 bases, with 12 bases between them. This CDR3 has 15 amino acids. Looked up from germline, CDR1 is SGHTS and CDR2 is YDEGEE. The CDR3 region is CASRRDSSSGNTIYF. DNA for the CDR3: TGTGCCAGCAGGCGCGACTCAAGCTCTGGAAACACCATATATTTT.

The chain employs TRBV9 and TRBJ2-2; no clear D. V lost 2 bases and J lost 4, with 9 bases in between. Germline V lookup: CDR1 SGDLS, CDR2 YYNGEE. The CDR3 sequence is 14 residues long. This CDR3 is CASSVVGRTGELFF. The CDR3, as DNA: TGTGCCAGCAGCGTGGTAGGGCGCACCGGGGAGCTGTTTTTT.

This clone was counted only a few times. The V gene is TRBV5-6, the J gene TRBJ2-7; unclear D gene. Germline V gene lookup returns CDR1 SGHDT and CDR2 YYEEEE. This CDR3 is 11 amino acids long. Trimming pared 3 bases from V and 0 bases from J, leaving 1 base between. The CDR3 loop is CASSSSYEQYF. Written as DNA, the CDR3 is TGTGCCAGCAGCTCCTCCTACGAGCAGTACTTC.